Below are 20 T cell receptor beta chains sequenced from a single sample in a study of OX40 agonist ivuxolimab in advanced cancers. Sequenced by immunoSEQ multiplex PCR; TCRdb stores in-frame clones only, minus some. The top ten hold roughly 12% of the sample, which has about 48,000 clones, approximately 88% seen once. Sequenced material: CD4+ or CD8+ T cells sorted from blood, taken in a trial of the OX40 agonist ivuxolimab. All receptors derive from an adult with an advanced solid tumor such as melanoma, head and neck, liver or kidney cancer.

The V and J genes are TRBV4-1 and TRBJ1-6; 7 bases align to TRBD1. Germline V gene data show CDR1 as MGHRA and CDR2 as YSYEKL. This CDR3 region has 18 residues. V dropped 3 bases and J dropped 8; count of bases not matched to a gene: 16. This CDR3 is CASSQGTFGQVKDSPLHF. CDR3 nucleotide sequence: TGCGCCAGCAGCCAGGGGACATTCGGACAGGTAAAAGATTCACCCCTCCACTTT.

This chain connects TRBV10-3 to TRBJ1-2; tentatively, D is TRBD1 (5 bases). V was cut by 7 bases and J by 8 bases, with 20 bases left in between. CDR1 and CDR2 from the germline V gene are ENHRY and SYGVKD. The CDR3 spans 14 residues. CDR3 in DNA: TGTGCCATCACGGGGCCCAATTCTGTTGGAGGCTACACCTTC. This codes for CAITGPNSVGGYTF.

The chain recombines TRBV2 with TRBJ2-3; D unresolved. Trimming shortened V by 1 base and J by 1 base, and 12 bases separated the two germline ends. The CDR3 sequence is 16 residues long. The germline V gene encodes CDR1 SNHLY and CDR2 FYNNEI. The CDR3 loop reads CASSEDYSPGTDTQYF. CDR3 in DNA: TGTGCCAGCAGTGAAGACTATTCCCCTGGCACAGATACGCAGTATTTT.

The chain employs TRBV7-2 and TRBJ1-2; D gene ambiguous. V was pared by 1 base and J by 6 bases, with 15 bases between. Looked up from germline, CDR1 is SGHTA and CDR2 is FQGNSA. This CDR3 contains 15 residues. CDR3 residues: CASSLVGGYSDGYTF. The CDR3 nucleotides read TGTGCCAGCAGCTTAGTGGGCGGCTACTCTGATGGCTACACCTTC.

This chain links TRBV5-4 with TRBJ2-5; D gene ambiguous. The end of the DNA aligns better with TRBJ2-7, so the J call may be wrong. Germline CDR1 is SGHNT and CDR2 is YYREEE (reference sequence). CDR3 length: 14 amino acids. In DNA form, the CDR3 reads TGTGCCAGCAGCCCCTCGGACGGTACCTACGAGCAGTACTTC. This translates into CASSPSDGTYEQYF.

The chain couples TRBV6-6 to TRBJ1-6, with TRBD1 as a possible D gene (5 bases). Germline CDR1 reads MNHNY; CDR2 reads SVGAGI (reference sequence). CDR3 length: 15 residues. V was shortened by 6 bases and J by 7 bases, with 16 bases between the two germline ends. This chain's CDR3 is CASRVNRGSNSPLHF. For the CDR3, the DNA is TGTGCCAGCAGAGTAAACCGGGGGTCCAATTCACCCCTCCACTTT.

The rearrangement joins TRBV7-2 to TRBJ2-7; maybe TRBD2 (6 bases). The germline V gene has CDR1 SGHTA and CDR2 FQGNSA. This CDR3 comprises 15 residues. V was trimmed by 5 bases and J by 3 bases, leaving 17 bases between them. The CDR3, as DNA: TGTGCCAGCAGCGGCGGCGGGACGGACTACTACGAGCAGTACTTC. This encodes CASSGGGTDYYEQYF.

The chain recombines TRBV7-9 with TRBJ1-2; 7 bases are a match to TRBD1. The CDR3 is 14 residues long. Unmatched junction bases numbered 7, after V lost 5 bases and J lost 4 bases. Germline CDR1 is SEHNR and CDR2 is FQNEAQ (reference sequence). This CDR3 reads CASSAGRDSYGYTF. The CDR3 coding sequence is TGTGCCAGCAGCGCCGGCCGGGACAGCTATGGCTACACCTTC. Looking up the rest from reference TRBV7-9 and TRBJ1-2 gives the full variable domain: DTGVSQNPRHKITKRGQNVTFRCDPISEHNRLYWYRQTLGQGPEFLTYFQNEAQLEKSRLLSDRFSAERPKGSFSTLEIQRTEQGDSAMYLCASSAGRDSYGYTFGSGTRLTVV.

The chain couples TRBV7-3 to TRBJ2-3; the match to TRBD1 covers 9 bases. The CDR3 length is 16 residues. The germline V gene has CDR1 SGHTA and CDR2 FQGTGA. Trimming at V came to 2 bases and at J to 0 bases, leaving 3 bases not matched to a gene. This chain's CDR3 is CASSLDGTGSTDTQYF. CDR3 nucleotides: TGTGCCAGCAGCTTAGACGGGACAGGGAGCACAGATACGCAGTATTTT.

The rearrangement uses TRBV12-5 and TRBJ1-2; the D is unclear. The CDR3 contains 14 residues. Germline V lookup: CDR1 LGHNT, CDR2 FRNRAP. V gave up 7 bases and J gave up 4 bases, with 16 bases separating them. CDR3 region: CASAGPPYSYGYTF. CDR3 bases: TGTGCTAGTGCTGGCCCCCCCTATTCCTATGGCTACACCTTC.

This clone was found once. This rearrangement joins TRBV4-1 to TRBJ2-3; 14 bases agree with TRBD2. The CDR3 extends over 20 amino acids. The junction had 15 bases not matched to a gene; V was cut back by 3 bases and J by 4 bases. The germline CDR1 and CDR2 sequences are MGHRA and YSYEKL. The CDR3 DNA sequence: TGCGCCAGCAGCCAGCCGGGACTAGCGGGGGCCACGGCGGGTGCAGATACGCAGTATTTT. Amino acids: CASSQPGLAGATAGADTQYF.

V is TRBV30 and J is TRBJ2-1; D is perhaps TRBD1 or TRBD2 (5 bases each). The V gene lost 1 base and the J gene lost 4 bases, with 14 bases spanning the gap. The length of the CDR3 is 15 residues. Looked up from germline, CDR1 is GTSNPN and CDR2 is SVGIG (reference sequence). The chain's CDR3 is CAWSAGAGRYNEQFF. Written as DNA, the CDR3 is TGTGCCTGGAGTGCCGGGGCGGGCCGATACAATGAGCAGTTCTTC.

This chain joins TRBV4-1 and TRBJ1-2; D not resolved. Trimming took off 0 bases at V and 0 bases at J, with 8 bases between the two ends. The CDR3 runs to 15 residues. CDR1 and CDR2 (germline): MGHRA, YSYEKL. In nucleotides, the CDR3 is TGCGCCAGCAGCCAAGACTTAGTGACTAACTATGGCTACACCTTC. Translating it yields CASSQDLVTNYGYTF.

The CDR3 nucleotides are TGCGCCAGCAGGCCGAGGGGTTCCTATGGCTACACCTTC. It translates to CASRPRGSYGYTF. The chain uses TRBV4-1 and TRBJ1-2; D may be TRBD1 (5 bases). The V and J ends lost 6 bases and 4 bases respectively, with 12 bases between them. The V gene's germline CDR1 is MGHRA and CDR2 YSYEKL. The CDR3 length is 13 residues.

The genes are TRBV10-3 and TRBJ2-1; 8 bases match TRBD2. Looked up from germline, CDR1 is ENHRY and CDR2 is SYGVKD. Trimming removed 11 bases from V and 7 bases from J; junction bases left unmatched: 13. The CDR3 has 14 amino acids. The CDR3 reads CASGSGGARNEQFF. The CDR3 DNA follows: TGTGCCTCAGGGTCCGGGGGGGCCAGGAATGAGCAGTTCTTC.

The gene calls are TRBV29-1 and TRBJ2-7; D is perhaps TRBD1 or TRBD2 (6 bases each). CDR3 length: 14 residues. Germline V CDR1 and CDR2: SQVTM, ANQGSEA. Trimming cost V 2 bases and J 0 bases, with 11 bases left between them. The CDR3 here is CSVERGDSSYEQYF. The CDR3 nucleotides read TGCAGCGTTGAAAGGGGGGATAGCTCCTACGAGCAGTACTTC.

This sequence joins TRBV7-6 and TRBJ2-1; 12 bases are a match to TRBD2. Trimming took 2 bases from V and 3 from J; bases not matched to a gene: 8. Germline CDR1 is SGHVS and CDR2 is FNYEAQ. The CDR3 runs 18 residues. The DNA for the CDR3 is TGTGCCAGCAGCTTACGGGCTAGCGGGGGGGCCTTCTACAATGAGCAGTTCTTC. Translated: CASSLRASGGAFYNEQFF.

The chain uses TRBV11-3 and TRBJ2-3; D uncertain. The CDR3 runs to 14 residues. CDR1 and CDR2 (germline): SGHNT, YENEEA. The germline V and J ends were trimmed by 4 bases and 2 bases, with 10 bases remaining between them. This CDR3 reads CASSSGSATDTQYF. CDR3 DNA: TGTGCCAGCAGCTCCGGGTCGGCCACAGATACGCAGTATTTT.

The chain has TRBV6-5 and TRBJ1-1; 9 nucleotides line up with TRBD1. V lost 7 bases and J lost 10; bases outside the gene matches: 7. Germline-derived CDR1 and CDR2 are MNHEY and SVGAGI. The CDR3 extends over 12 amino acids. The CDR3 bases are TGTGCCAGCAACGACAGGGGGGGTAGAGCTTTCTTT. As protein: CASNDRGGRAFF.

The V and J genes are TRBV29-1 and TRBJ2-1; 11 positions agree with TRBD2. CDR1 is SQVTM and CDR2 is ANQGSEA in the germline V gene. The V and J ends lost 1 base and 7 bases, in that order; junction bases with no gene match: 6. The CDR3 covers 15 residues. CDR3 protein: CSVEGTSGSGNEQFF. In DNA form, the CDR3 reads TGCAGCGTTGAAGGTACTAGCGGGAGCGGGAATGAGCAGTTCTTC.